Listed here are 15 T cell receptor beta chains from one sample, sequenced in a study of identical twins. TCRdb itself ran the 5' RACE reads through MiXCR, one entry per CDR3 protein. Counted here are roughly 710,000 distinct CDR3 sequences, over 5% occurring once; the ten biggest clones make up around 1.7%. The sequencing sample was made of naive T cells sorted from blood. These receptors all stem from a man in his late teens or twenties in good health.

This clonotype was seen only a few times. The chain combines TRBV7-6 with TRBJ2-3; D possibly uses TRBD1 or TRBD2 (5 bases each). Germline-derived CDR1 and CDR2 are SGHVS and FNYEAQ. V was shortened by 7 bases and J by 4 bases, with 15 bases between the two germline ends. This CDR3 has 14 residues. The CDR3 DNA sequence: TGTGCCAGCACCGAGGGGACCGACGCAGATACGCAGTATTTT. The encoded protein is CASTEGTDADTQYF.

This clonotype was counted a few times. The chain links TRBV25-1 to TRBJ1-2, with a possible D match to TRBD1 (5 bases). Trimming cost V 6 bases and J 7 bases, with 15 bases left between them. Germline loops: CDR1 MGHDK, CDR2 SYGVNS. CDR3 length equals 13 residues. The CDR3, as DNA: TGTGCCAGCAGCGAAGGGGTAGTTGGTGGCTACACCTTC. Its translation: CASSEGVVGGYTF.

This clonotype was recorded many times. The chain has TRBV24-1 and TRBJ2-7; unclear D gene. CDR1 is KGHDR and CDR2 is SFDVKD in the germline V gene. V was shortened by 3 bases and J by 6 bases, with 8 bases between the two germline ends. The CDR3 sequence is 12 residues long. In DNA, the CDR3 is TGTGCCACCAGTGATAAAAGCTTCGAGCAGTACGTC. This translates into CATSDKSFEQYV.

The chain recombines TRBV27 with TRBJ2-1; the D call may be TRBD1 or TRBD2 (5 bases each). Germline values: CDR1 MNHEY, CDR2 SMNVEV (reference sequence). The V end was cut by 2 bases, the J end by 7 bases, with 9 bases between. The CDR3 loop spans 13 amino acids. CDR3 amino acids: CASSLEGMNEQFF. The CDR3 DNA sequence: TGTGCCAGCAGTTTAGAGGGGATGAATGAGCAGTTCTTC.

This chain joins TRBV6-2 or TRBV6-3 and TRBJ2-3, with 9 bases that match TRBD1. Trimming removed 2 bases from V and 4 bases from J; junction bases left unmatched: 4. The CDR3 is made up of 15 amino acids. Per germline, CDR1 MNHEY and CDR2 SVGEGT. Here the CDR3 reads CASSYQTGGADTQYF. CDR3 DNA sequence: TGTGCCAGCAGTTACCAGACAGGGGGTGCAGATACGCAGTATTTT.

This clonotype was seen many times. This chain connects TRBV9 to TRBJ2-1; 10 bases line up with TRBD2. Trimming at V came to 4 bases and at J to 6 bases, leaving 13 bases not matched to a gene. This CDR3 has 17 residues. In germline, CDR1 is SGDLS, CDR2 YYNGEE. The DNA of the CDR3 is TGTGCCAGCAGCTCACAGAGGGAAAGCGGGAGGGCCAATGAGCAGTTCTTC. Encoded protein: CASSSQRESGRANEQFF.

This clonotype was observed at least ten times. This chain connects TRBV15 to TRBJ2-7, with D perhaps assigned TRBD1 or TRBD2 (6 bases each). The CDR3 has 14 amino acids. Germline assignment: CDR1 LNHNV and CDR2 YYDKDF (reference sequence). V gave up 3 bases and J gave up 1 base, with 10 bases separating them. The CDR3 loop is CATSRRGRSYEQYF. The CDR3 DNA is TGTGCCACCAGCAGGAGGGGGAGGTCCTACGAGCAGTACTTC. Looking up the rest from reference TRBV15 and TRBJ2-7 gives the full variable domain: DAMVIQNPRYQVTQFGKPVTLSCSQTLNHNVMYWYQQKSSQAPKLLFHYYDKDFNNEADTPDNFQSRRPNTSFCFLDIRSPGLGDTAMYLCATSRRGRSYEQYFGPGTRLTVT.

This clonotype appeared many times. The genes are TRBV20-1 and TRBJ2-1, with 15 bases that match TRBD2. The J segment lost 0 bases and the V segment lost 5 bases, leaving 2 bases of the junction unmatched. Germline values: CDR1 DFQATT, CDR2 SNEGSKA (reference sequence). This CDR3 is 16 amino acids long. CDR3 sequence reads: CSAGTSGRSSYNEQFF. For the CDR3, the DNA is TGCAGTGCTGGGACTAGCGGGAGGAGCTCCTACAATGAGCAGTTCTTC.

This clonotype was seen more than once but under ten times. V is TRBV6-5 and J is TRBJ1-5; no definite D call. CDR1 is MNHEY, CDR2 SVGAGI, per germline. The V end was cut by 2 bases, the J end by 2 bases, with 10 bases between. There are 15 residues in the CDR3. The CDR3 reads CASSYAGRGNQPQHF. The CDR3 region has the DNA TGTGCCAGCAGTTACGCCGGTAGGGGCAATCAGCCCCAGCATTTT.

The V call is TRBV7-6, the J call TRBJ2-5; D unresolved. The CDR3 has 11 amino acids. Germline assignment: CDR1 SGHVS and CDR2 FNYEAQ. V shed 6 bases and J shed 5 bases, with 7 bases lying between them. The CDR3: CASRDGETQYF. DNA for the CDR3: TGTGCCAGCAGAGATGGGGAGACCCAGTACTTC.

This clonotype came up a few times. The chain couples TRBV20-1 to TRBJ1-4; 8 bases line up with TRBD1. The CDR3 has 16 amino acids. Per the germline V gene, CDR1 is DFQATT and CDR2 is SNEGSKA (reference sequence). V shed 5 bases and J 0 bases; nucleotides not matched to a gene: 8. Here the CDR3 DNA reads TGCAGTGCTCAAGGACAGGGAAACTCAACTAATGAAAAACTGTTTTTT. Amino acid sequence: CSAQGQGNSTNEKLFF.

This clonotype was seen many times. V gene TRBV20-1 combines with J gene TRBJ2-7; weak D call: TRBD1 (6 bases). The CDR3 extends over 13 amino acids. Germline V gene sequence: CDR1 DFQATT, CDR2 SNEGSKA (reference sequence). V shed 5 bases and J shed 3 bases, with 14 bases lying between them. The CDR3 spells CSAYTGTNYEQYF. The CDR3 bases are TGCAGTGCTTATACTGGGACAAACTACGAGCAGTACTTC.

At least ten counts were recorded for this clonotype. The V and J genes are TRBV7-9 and TRBJ2-7; weak D call: TRBD2 (6 bases). Trimming took 5 bases from V and 4 from J, leaving 18 bases between them. CDR1 is SEHNR and CDR2 is FQNEAQ in the germline V gene (reference sequence). The CDR3 length is 15 residues. The CDR3 region has the DNA TGTGCCAGCAGCCTTGCTGGAGGCGGGATATACGAGCAGTACTTC. This gives the protein CASSLAGGGIYEQYF.

In its sample, this clonotype was seen a few times. This chain uses TRBV11-2 with TRBJ2-6; D is unclear. Germline-derived CDR1 and CDR2 are SGHAT and FQNNGV. V lost 6 bases to trimming and J lost 1 base, with 22 bases between them. The CDR3 loop spans 19 amino acids. CDR3 in amino acids: CASRQAYGSQGSGANVLTF. In DNA, the CDR3 is TGTGCCAGCAGGCAGGCTTACGGGTCCCAAGGTTCTGGGGCCAACGTCCTGACTTTC.

The chain is built from TRBV7-9 and TRBJ2-7; D remains ambiguous. There are 15 residues in the CDR3. The germline V and J ends were trimmed by 5 bases and 0 bases, with 14 bases remaining between them. Per germline, CDR1 SEHNR and CDR2 FQNEAQ (reference sequence). The CDR3 is CASSQTLQSSYEQYF. The CDR3 DNA follows: TGTGCCAGCAGCCAGACATTACAGAGCTCCTACGAGCAGTACTTC.